This is a list of T cell receptor beta chains from one sample in a study of blood T cell repertoires in COVID-19. Here immunoSEQ multiplex PCR was the method, and the copy in TCRdb shows in-frame clones only, minus some. The sample shows approximately 440,000 clones, about nine tenths of them seen only once. The source material was peripheral blood. These receptors were obtained from a woman aged 45-65 years with COVID-19, enrolled during active disease. The CDR3 runs from the conserved cysteine through the conserved F or W. Each record gives: CDR3 protein, CDR3 DNA, clone size, CDR3 length, J gene, V gene, D gene. A D gene is named only where the DNA matches it firmly. Rows may omit the clone size; those that give it use once, few, many or a size class.

CDR3aa: CASSIGPQVYEQYF
CDR3nt: TGTGCCAGTAGTATAGGCCCCCAGGTCTACGAGCAGTACTTC
abundance: NA
len: 14
j_gene: TRBJ2-7
v_gene: TRBV19
d_gene: NA

CDR3aa: CASSLWSAGQGSGYTF
CDR3nt: TGTGCCAGCAGCTTGTGGTCCGCCGGACAGGGAAGTGGCTACACCTTC
abundance: few
len: 16
j_gene: TRBJ1-2
v_gene: TRBV5-6
d_gene: TRBD1

CDR3aa: CASSPRGDGNTIYF
CDR3nt: TGTGCCAGCTCACCCCGCGGGGATGGAAACACCATATATTTT
abundance: NA
len: 14
j_gene: TRBJ1-3
v_gene: TRBV18
d_gene: NA

CDR3aa: CASSPMGLSEEAFF
CDR3nt: TGTGCCAGCAGCCCTATGGGACTTTCAGAAGAAGCTTTCTTT
abundance: few
len: 14
j_gene: TRBJ1-1
v_gene: TRBV7-9
d_gene: NA

CDR3aa: CASSRDRERSYEQYF
CDR3nt: TGTGCCAGTAGCCGAGACAGGGAGAGGTCCTACGAGCAGTACTTC
abundance: NA
len: 15
j_gene: TRBJ2-7
v_gene: TRBV19
d_gene: TRBD1

CDR3aa: CASSGNSKLNTEAFF
CDR3nt: TGCGCCAGCAGTGGGAACAGCAAACTGAACACTGAAGCTTTCTTT
abundance: few
len: 15
j_gene: TRBJ1-1
v_gene: TRBV10-1
d_gene: NA

CDR3aa: CASSLVQGDYGYTF
CDR3nt: TGTGCCAGCAGCTTAGTGCAGGGCGACTATGGCTACACCTTC
abundance: NA
len: 14
j_gene: TRBJ1-2
v_gene: TRBV13
d_gene: NA

CDR3aa: CASSSRGPWTGYTF
CDR3nt: TGTGCCAGCAGCTCCAGGGGGCCTTGGACTGGCTACACCTTC
abundance: NA
len: 14
j_gene: TRBJ1-2
v_gene: TRBV11-3
d_gene: TRBD1

CDR3aa: CASSFWGPNEQFF
CDR3nt: TGTGCCAGCAGCTTCTGGGGCCCCAATGAGCAGTTCTTC
abundance: NA
len: 13
j_gene: TRBJ2-1
v_gene: TRBV11-2
d_gene: NA

CDR3aa: CATSPVVGSPYEQYF
CDR3nt: TGTGCCACCAGCCCTGTAGTCGGTTCCCCCTACGAGCAGTACTTC
abundance: NA
len: 15
j_gene: TRBJ2-7
v_gene: TRBV15
d_gene: NA

CDR3aa: CAWSVPGGSYGYTF
CDR3nt: TGTGCCTGGAGTGTCCCAGGGGGCAGCTATGGCTACACCTTC
abundance: NA
len: 14
j_gene: TRBJ1-2
v_gene: TRBV30
d_gene: TRBD1

CDR3aa: CASSDRNTEAFF
CDR3nt: TGTGCCAGCAGTGATAGAAACACTGAAGCTTTCTTT
abundance: NA
len: 12
j_gene: TRBJ1-1
v_gene: TRBV2
d_gene: NA

CDR3aa: CASSQDRISYEQYF
CDR3nt: TGTGCCAGCAGCCAGGACAGGATCTCCTACGAGCAGTACTTC
abundance: NA
len: 14
j_gene: TRBJ2-7
v_gene: TRBV3-1/TRBV3-2
d_gene: TRBD1

CDR3aa: CATSDGHINQPQHF
CDR3nt: TGTGCCACCAGTGATGGACATATCAATCAGCCCCAGCATTTT
abundance: NA
len: 14
j_gene: TRBJ1-5
v_gene: TRBV24-1
d_gene: NA

CDR3aa: CASTKSGKAPDTQYF
CDR3nt: TGTGCCAGCACCAAGTCGGGGAAAGCCCCAGATACGCAGTATTTT
abundance: NA
len: 15
j_gene: TRBJ2-3
v_gene: TRBV11-2
d_gene: NA

CDR3aa: CSAIGVVNTEAFF
CDR3nt: TGCAGCGCTATAGGGGTGGTGAACACTGAAGCTTTCTTT
abundance: NA
len: 13
j_gene: TRBJ1-1
v_gene: TRBV29-1
d_gene: NA

CDR3aa: CASSSLAGGTTGELFF
CDR3nt: TGTGCCAGCAGCTCCCTAGCGGGGGGGACCACCGGGGAGCTGTTTTTT
abundance: NA
len: 16
j_gene: TRBJ2-2
v_gene: TRBV7-3
d_gene: TRBD2

CDR3aa: CASSFPGAKETQYF
CDR3nt: TGTGCCAGCAGTTTTCCAGGGGCGAAAGAGACCCAGTACTTC
abundance: NA
len: 14
j_gene: TRBJ2-5
v_gene: TRBV28
d_gene: NA

CDR3aa: CASSVRGQGAGQPQHF
CDR3nt: TGTGCCAGCAGCGTCCGGGGACAGGGGGCCGGTCAGCCCCAGCATTTT
abundance: NA
len: 16
j_gene: TRBJ1-5
v_gene: TRBV6-2/TRBV6-3
d_gene: TRBD1

CDR3aa: CASCVDGGGSNYGYTF
CDR3nt: TGTGCCAGCTGTGTAGACGGCGGGGGGTCTAACTATGGCTACACCTTC
abundance: NA
len: 16
j_gene: TRBJ1-2
v_gene: TRBV28
d_gene: NA

CDR3aa: CAWSAFGTGEGYTF
CDR3nt: TGTGCCTGGAGCGCCTTTGGGACAGGGGAAGGCTACACCTTC
abundance: NA
len: 14
j_gene: TRBJ1-2
v_gene: TRBV30
d_gene: TRBD1

CDR3aa: CASSLAAASEQYF
CDR3nt: TGTGCCAGCAGCTTAGCGGCGGCGAGCGAGCAGTACTTC
abundance: NA
len: 13
j_gene: TRBJ2-7
v_gene: TRBV11-2
d_gene: NA

CDR3aa: CASGPSGRADQPQHF
CDR3nt: TGTGCTAGTGGTCCCTCGGGAAGGGCCGATCAGCCCCAGCATTTT
abundance: few
len: 15
j_gene: TRBJ1-5
v_gene: TRBV12-5
d_gene: NA

CDR3aa: CASSGALPTEAFF
CDR3nt: TGTGCCAGCAGTGGGGCCCTGCCCACTGAAGCTTTCTTT
abundance: NA
len: 13
j_gene: TRBJ1-1
v_gene: TRBV28
d_gene: NA

CDR3aa: CASSQKRGLDGELFF
CDR3nt: TGTGCCAGTAGCCAGAAGAGGGGGCTGGACGGGGAGCTGTTTTTT
abundance: NA
len: 15
j_gene: TRBJ2-2
v_gene: TRBV19
d_gene: TRBD1

CDR3aa: CASIASRGSGETQYF
CDR3nt: TGTGCCAGTATAGCCTCCCGAGGGTCGGGGGAGACCCAGTACTTC
abundance: NA
len: 15
j_gene: TRBJ2-5
v_gene: TRBV19
d_gene: NA

CDR3aa: CATLQGGTNQPQHF
CDR3nt: TGCGCCACTTTACAGGGGGGGACCAATCAGCCCCAGCATTTT
abundance: once
len: 14
j_gene: TRBJ1-5
v_gene: TRBV10-2
d_gene: TRBD1

CDR3aa: CASTLGHNQPQHF
CDR3nt: TGTGCCAGCACCTTGGGCCACAATCAGCCCCAGCATTTT
abundance: NA
len: 13
j_gene: TRBJ1-5
v_gene: TRBV2
d_gene: NA